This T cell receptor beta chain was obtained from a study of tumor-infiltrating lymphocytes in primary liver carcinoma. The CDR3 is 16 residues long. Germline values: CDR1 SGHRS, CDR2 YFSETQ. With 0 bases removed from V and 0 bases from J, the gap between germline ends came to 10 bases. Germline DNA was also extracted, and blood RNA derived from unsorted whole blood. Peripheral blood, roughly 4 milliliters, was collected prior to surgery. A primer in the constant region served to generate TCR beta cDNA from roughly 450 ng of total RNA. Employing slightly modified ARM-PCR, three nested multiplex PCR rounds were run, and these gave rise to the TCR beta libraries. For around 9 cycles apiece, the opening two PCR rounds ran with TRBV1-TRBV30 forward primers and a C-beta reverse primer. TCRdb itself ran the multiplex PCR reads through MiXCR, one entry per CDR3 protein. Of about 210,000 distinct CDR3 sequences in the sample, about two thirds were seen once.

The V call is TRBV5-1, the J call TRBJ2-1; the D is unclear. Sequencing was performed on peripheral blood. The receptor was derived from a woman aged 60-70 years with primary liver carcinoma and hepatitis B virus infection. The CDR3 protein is CASSLVGLNSYNEQFF. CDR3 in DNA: TGCGCCAGCAGCTTGGTCGGGCTCAACTCCTACAATGAGCAGTTCTTC.